This T cell receptor (beta chain) was identified in a study of patients and donors after allogeneic stem cell transplantation. TCRdb analysed the RT-PCR reads with MiXCR anew, one entry per CDR3 protein. This sample has some 150,000 distinct CDR3 sequences, with about a third found just once. V gave up 3 bases and J gave up 1 base, with 10 bases separating them. This CDR3 region has 14 residues. Per the germline V gene, CDR1 is DFQATT and CDR2 is SNEGSKA (reference sequence). This clonotype was detected a few times. This sequence was found in a human donor who was either an allogeneic HSCT recipient or a stem cell or donor lymphocyte infusion donor (not recorded which). It is not recorded whose cells these are; they may come from a transplant donor. This sequence joins TRBV20-1 and TRBJ1-5, with D maybe TRBD1 (5 bases). What was sequenced was blood, either unsorted or a sorted T cell fraction (not recorded which). The CDR3 sequence: CSARTAISNQPQHF. The DNA of the CDR3 is TGCAGTGCTAGGACAGCCATAAGCAATCAGCCCCAGCATTTT.